This T cell receptor beta chain was sequenced in a study of cytomegalovirus exposure and HLA in healthy donors. CDR1 is SGHTA and CDR2 is FQGTGA in the germline V gene. The CDR3 length is 13 residues. V lost 5 bases to trimming and J lost 6 bases, with 11 bases between them. PCR employed 60 Vbeta and 13 Jbeta primers. The protocol was immunoSEQ multiplex PCR, while the TCRdb copy is restricted to in-frame clones and leaves out a portion. This sample's table reports roughly 84,000 clones. This sequence joins TRBV7-3 and TRBJ2-1, with D unresolved. The sequenced sample was PBMCs. This receptor was identified in a man aged 50-59 years in good health and CMV-seronegative. Written as DNA, the CDR3 is TGTGCCAGCAGCAGCGACGACGGCAATGAGCAGTTCTTC. It is translated as CASSSDDGNEQFF.